The clone carrying this T cell receptor (beta chain) was detected only once. When the RNA was reverse transcribed, random hexamers were used with an input of roughly 0.5 to 1 ug. TCRdb re-derived calls from the immunoSEQ multiplex PCR reads in MiXCR, one entry per CDR3 protein. Here the sample spans approximately 130,000 distinct CDR3 sequences, 91% being singletons. The entry originates in a study of CD8 T cells in Susac syndrome. CDR1 ENHRY and CDR2 SYGVKD come from the germline V gene. The CDR3 runs to 16 residues. J was trimmed by 0 bases and V by 5 bases; bases with no gene match: 4. The chain has TRBV10-3 and TRBJ2-1, with 10 nucleotides matching TRBD2. Sequenced: CD8+ T cells from PBMCs. The TCR originated in a human donor with multiple sclerosis. The chain's CDR3 is CAISSSSGSSYNEQFF. In nucleotides, the CDR3 is TGTGCCATCAGTTCGTCTAGCGGGAGCTCCTACAATGAGCAGTTCTTC.